This T cell receptor (beta chain) emerged from a study of T cell responses to AZD1222 COVID-19 vaccine. Only in-frame clones appear in the TCRdb table, and some are missing; sequencing was by immunoSEQ multiplex PCR. The data hold 110,000 to 150,000 clones, with 88% observed a single time. The germline V and J ends were trimmed by 0 bases and 5 bases, with 13 bases remaining between them. Germline V gene sequence: CDR1 MNHEY, CDR2 SVGAGI. This CDR3 has 16 residues. The V and J genes are TRBV6-5 and TRBJ1-4; D not certain. The TCR sequence derives from an adult in good health. The material was peripheral blood, obtained on day 0 of AZD1222 vaccination. CDR3 residues: CASSYSYFMGNEKLFF. For the CDR3, the DNA is TGTGCCAGCAGTTACTCGTATTTCATGGGAAATGAAAAACTGTTTTTT.